The 27 T cell receptor beta chains below were found in one sample sequenced in a study of blood T cell repertoires in COVID-19. Profiling relied on immunoSEQ multiplex PCR, and the TCRdb table lists in-frame clones only, not all of them. The data show about 31,000 clones, less than 90% seen once. The sequencing sample was made of peripheral blood. These receptor sequences come from a human donor with active COVID-19. The donor label of this sample is uncertain.

This rearrangement joins TRBV30 to TRBJ1-6; D gene uncertain. There are 13 residues in the CDR3. The V gene lost 2 bases and the J gene lost 6 bases, with 8 bases spanning the gap. CDR1 is GTSNPN, CDR2 SVGIG, per germline (reference sequence). CDR3 coding DNA: TGTGCCTGGAGTCGGGTCTTTAATTCACCCCTCCACTTT. Translation: CAWSRVFNSPLHF.

This sequence joins TRBV27 and TRBJ1-2; 10 bases fit TRBD1. The CDR3 length is 15 residues. After removal of 5 bases from V and 3 bases from J, the junction contained 6 bases not matched to a gene. Germline assignment: CDR1 MNHEY and CDR2 SMNVEV (reference sequence). The CDR3 spells CASSITTGGYYGYTF. In nucleotides, the CDR3 is TGTGCCAGCAGTATCACGACAGGGGGCTACTATGGCTACACCTTC.

The chain combines TRBV11-3 with TRBJ2-5; a weak D match, TRBD2 (6 bases). Per the germline V gene, CDR1 is SGHNT and CDR2 is YENEEA. Trimming removed 2 bases from V and 6 bases from J, with 13 bases in between. This CDR3 spans 14 amino acids. In nucleotides, the CDR3 is TGTGCCAGCAGCTTATCCCCCGCGGGGAAGACCCAGTACTTC. Translation: CASSLSPAGKTQYF.

The table lists this clone with a few counts. In DNA, the CDR3 is TGTGCCACCAGCAGAGGGGTAACTAGCCGCTCCTACGAGCAGTACTTC. Translated: CATSRGVTSRSYEQYF. V usage is TRBV15 and J usage is TRBJ2-7; a weak D match, TRBD2 (6 bases). CDR3 length: 16 amino acids. Germline V gene data show CDR1 as LNHNV and CDR2 as YYDKDF (reference sequence). Trimming took off 1 base at V and 0 bases at J, with 13 bases between the two ends.

The V call is TRBV2, the J call TRBJ1-5; 9 bases agree with TRBD1. The trim removed 4 bases at V and 6 bases at J, leaving 7 bases unmatched. The germline V gene has CDR1 SNHLY and CDR2 FYNNEI. The length of the CDR3 is 15 residues. CDR3 region: CASSGPGTGIQPQHF. The CDR3 DNA follows: TGTGCCAGCAGTGGACCCGGGACAGGGATTCAGCCCCAGCATTTT.

The CDR3 loop reads CASDTGRETQYF. Here the CDR3 DNA reads TGTGCCAGTGACACAGGGCGGGAGACCCAGTACTTC. V and J are TRBV19 and TRBJ2-5; perhaps TRBD1 as D (6 bases). This CDR3 region has 12 residues. Germline V gene data show CDR1 as LNHDA and CDR2 as SQIVND (reference sequence). V was clipped by 8 bases and J by 5 bases, with 12 bases between them. The full variable domain, its missing parts supplied by reference TRBV19 and TRBJ2-5, is DGGITQSPKYLFRKEGQNVTLSCEQNLNHDAMYWYRQDPGQGLRLIYYSQIVNDFQKGDIAEGYSVSREKKESFPLTVTSAQKNPTAFYLCASDTGRETQYFGPGTRLLVL.

V usage is TRBV11-1 and J usage is TRBJ1-1; the match to TRBD1 covers 7 bases. The CDR3 sequence is 14 residues long. V was pared by 4 bases and J by 2 bases, with 4 bases of the junction left unmatched. Germline CDR1 and CDR2: SGHAT and FQDESV (reference sequence). This CDR3 reads CASSSWTGNTEAFF. CDR3 DNA: TGTGCCAGCAGCTCCTGGACAGGAAACACTGAAGCTTTCTTT.

The rearrangement links TRBV12-3 or TRBV12-4 to TRBJ2-3; possible D gene TRBD1, 6 bases. This CDR3 is 13 amino acids long. The V end was cut by 7 bases, the J end by 2 bases, with 10 bases between. CDR3 sequence: CASIPGATDTQYF. DNA for the CDR3: TGTGCCAGCATCCCAGGGGCCACAGATACGCAGTATTTT.

V usage is TRBV28 and J usage is TRBJ2-7; tentative D call: TRBD1 (5 bases). CDR3 length: 12 amino acids. The V gene's germline CDR1 is MDHEN and CDR2 SYDVKM. V lost 4 bases and J lost 7, with 11 bases in between. In DNA form, the CDR3 reads TGTGCCAGCAGTTCACAGGTGAAAGAGCAGTACTTC. It yields the protein CASSSQVKEQYF.

The chain has TRBV11-3 and TRBJ2-7; D ambiguous. Germline CDR1 is SGHNT and CDR2 is YENEEA. Trimming took off 3 bases at V and 6 bases at J, with 6 bases between the two ends. The CDR3 length is 11 residues. CDR3 protein: CASSFTGEQYF. The CDR3 region has the DNA TGTGCCAGCAGCTTTACTGGCGAGCAGTACTTC.

This clone was seen more than once but under ten times. CDR3 protein: CASSPLQGTNTEAFF. The CDR3 DNA follows: TGCGCCAGCAGCCCATTACAGGGGACGAACACTGAAGCTTTCTTT. This sequence joins TRBV5-1 and TRBJ1-1; the match to TRBD1 covers 7 bases. The trim removed 4 bases at V and 1 base at J, leaving 7 bases unmatched. Germline V lookup: CDR1 SGHRS, CDR2 YFSETQ. CDR3 length equals 15 residues.

V gene TRBV5-4 combines with J gene TRBJ2-2; 8 bases map to TRBD2. Germline V gene lookup returns CDR1 SGHNT and CDR2 YYREEE (reference sequence). The V gene end was trimmed by 4 bases and the J gene end by 6 bases; junction bases not matched to a gene: 11. The CDR3 length is 16 residues. The CDR3 sequence is CASSPSGLGVPGELFF. The DNA of the CDR3 is TGTGCCAGCAGCCCCTCGGGACTAGGAGTTCCCGGGGAGCTGTTTTTT.

The chain combines TRBV27 with TRBJ2-7; 8 bases map to TRBD1. The CDR3 has 15 residues. V lost 1 base and J lost 4; bases outside the gene matches: 6. Germline values: CDR1 MNHEY, CDR2 SMNVEV (reference sequence). CDR3 coding DNA: TGTGCCAGCAGTTTATGGTTGGGACAGGAGTACGAGCAGTACTTC. Translation gives CASSLWLGQEYEQYF.

The chain is built from TRBV12-3 or TRBV12-4 and TRBJ2-7; 7 bases fit TRBD1. After removal of 9 bases from V and 2 bases from J, the junction contained 7 bases not matched to a gene. The CDR3 runs to 13 residues. CDR3 sequence reads: CASPGQRAYEQYF. Written as DNA, the CDR3 is TGTGCCAGTCCGGGACAGCGTGCCTACGAGCAGTACTTC.

This clone occurred once. The rearrangement uses TRBV7-2 and TRBJ2-1, with D possibly TRBD2 on 6 matching bases. Germline V CDR1 and CDR2: SGHTA, FQGNSA. V lost 3 bases and J 5 bases, leaving 14 bases between the germline ends. This CDR3 has 15 amino acids. The CDR3 bases are TGTGCCAGCAGCTTTGGACCGGGGACTCACAATGAGCAGTTCTTC. It is translated as CASSFGPGTHNEQFF.

The V call is TRBV3-1 (or the pseudogene TRBV3-2), the J call TRBJ1-6; tentatively, D is TRBD1 (5 bases). This CDR3 spans 12 amino acids. Trimming shortened V by 5 bases and J by 15 bases, and 14 bases separated the two germline ends. Germline CDR1 LGHDT, CDR2 YNNKEL (reference sequence). The CDR3 region is CASSSVEQGLHF. Written as DNA, the CDR3 is TGTGCCAGCAGCTCTGTTGAGCAGGGCCTCCACTTT.

The V call is TRBV28, the J call TRBJ2-5; 12 nucleotides align to TRBD1. From germline, CDR1 is MDHEN and CDR2 SYDVKM. Trimming cost V 0 bases and J 7 bases; bases outside gene matches: 3. The CDR3 has 15 residues. CDR3 nucleotide sequence: TGTGCCAGCAGTTTATGGGGACAGGGGGCGGGGACCCAGTACTTC. This codes for CASSLWGQGAGTQYF.

The rearrangement uses TRBV7-8 and TRBJ2-1; 9 positions agree with TRBD2. CDR1 is SGHVS, CDR2 FQNEAQ, per germline. The CDR3 has 16 amino acids. The junction had 7 bases not matched to a gene; V was cut back by 0 bases and J by 7 bases. The CDR3 is CASSLAPRLADNEQFF. CDR3 coding DNA: TGTGCCAGCAGCTTAGCCCCTCGACTAGCGGATAATGAGCAGTTCTTC.

CDR3: CASSLIGSSYNEQFF. Written as DNA, the CDR3 is TGTGCCAGCAGCTTAATCGGGAGCTCCTACAATGAGCAGTTCTTC. V is TRBV7-3 and J is TRBJ2-1, with D possibly being TRBD2 (6 bases). Germline CDR1 reads SGHTA; CDR2 reads FQGTGA. V was shortened by 1 base and J by 0 bases, with 7 bases between the two germline ends. The length of the CDR3 is 15 residues.

This clone has more than one count but fewer than ten. The CDR3 region is CASSSLSAGTRYREQYF. DNA for the CDR3: TGTGCCAGCAGCTCCTTAAGTGCCGGGACACGGTATCGGGAGCAGTACTTC. The chain uses TRBV7-9 and TRBJ2-7; D might be TRBD1 (6 bases). The CDR3 length is 17 residues. Germline V lookup: CDR1 SEHNR, CDR2 FQNEAQ (reference sequence). V lost 4 bases, J lost 7 bases, and 26 bases lay in between.

The chain combines TRBV3-1 (or the pseudogene TRBV3-2) with TRBJ2-5; 10 bases map to TRBD2. The CDR3 covers 16 residues. The V gene end was trimmed by 4 bases and the J gene end by 3 bases; junction bases not matched to a gene: 8. Germline V lookup: CDR1 LGHDT, CDR2 YNNKEL (reference sequence). Here the CDR3 reads CASSPVVTSGKETQYF. The CDR3 DNA is TGTGCCAGCAGCCCTGTGGTAACTAGCGGGAAAGAGACCCAGTACTTC.

The rearrangement joins TRBV7-9 to TRBJ1-3, with D perhaps matching TRBD1 (6 bases). The V gene's germline CDR1 is SEHNR and CDR2 FQNEAQ (reference sequence). The CDR3 runs to 14 residues. Trimming took 1 base from V and 6 from J, leaving 10 bases between them. The CDR3 DNA is TGTGCCAGCAGCTTAGACAGGGTGAAAAACACCATATATTTT. This codes for CASSLDRVKNTIYF.

The chain recombines TRBV9 with TRBJ2-5; 11 bases align to TRBD2. Germline-derived CDR1 and CDR2 are SGDLS and YYNGEE. The CDR3 spans 19 residues. V lost 0 bases and J lost 1; bases outside the gene matches: 11. CDR3 in amino acids: CASSVATRLAGGAQETQYF. The CDR3 DNA reads TGTGCCAGCAGCGTAGCTACCCGTCTAGCGGGGGGCGCCCAAGAGACCCAGTACTTC.

A single count supports this clone. The J gene is TRBJ2-7, the V gene TRBV3-1 (or the pseudogene TRBV3-2); possible D gene TRBD1, 5 bases. This CDR3 region has 16 residues. Germline V gene lookup returns CDR1 LGHDT and CDR2 YNNKEL (reference sequence). Between the trimmed V and J ends, which lost 0 bases and 7 bases, there was a span of 19 bases. CDR3 in amino acids: CASSQDPWGRVGEQYF. The CDR3 bases are TGTGCCAGCAGCCAAGATCCCTGGGGCAGGGTGGGGGAGCAGTACTTC.

The chain links TRBV4-2 to TRBJ2-3; D gene ambiguous. This CDR3 is 15 amino acids long. V was clipped by 0 bases and J by 6 bases, with 13 bases between them. Germline loops: CDR1 LGHNA, CDR2 YNFKEQ. For the CDR3, the DNA is TGTGCCAGCAGCCAAGACGGCCCTTGGGCGGATACGCAGTATTTT. Residues: CASSQDGPWADTQYF.

The chain couples TRBV19 to TRBJ1-3, with 8 bases aligning to TRBD1. Unmatched junction bases numbered 3, after V lost 5 bases and J lost 0 bases. The CDR3 has 15 amino acids. Germline lookup yields CDR1 LNHDA and CDR2 SQIVND (reference sequence). The DNA for the CDR3 is TGTGCCAGTAGTGGACAGGGCTACTCTGGAAACACCATATATTTT. Residues: CASSGQGYSGNTIYF.

V usage is TRBV3-1 (or the pseudogene TRBV3-2) and J usage is TRBJ2-4, with 7 bases matching TRBD2. V shed 2 bases and J 6 bases; nucleotides not matched to a gene: 4. CDR3 size: 14 residues. Germline V gene lookup returns CDR1 LGHDT and CDR2 YNNKEL (reference sequence). Here the CDR3 DNA reads TGTGCCAGCAGCCAACGCGGGACTACAAACATTCAGTACTTC. Protein: CASSQRGTTNIQYF.